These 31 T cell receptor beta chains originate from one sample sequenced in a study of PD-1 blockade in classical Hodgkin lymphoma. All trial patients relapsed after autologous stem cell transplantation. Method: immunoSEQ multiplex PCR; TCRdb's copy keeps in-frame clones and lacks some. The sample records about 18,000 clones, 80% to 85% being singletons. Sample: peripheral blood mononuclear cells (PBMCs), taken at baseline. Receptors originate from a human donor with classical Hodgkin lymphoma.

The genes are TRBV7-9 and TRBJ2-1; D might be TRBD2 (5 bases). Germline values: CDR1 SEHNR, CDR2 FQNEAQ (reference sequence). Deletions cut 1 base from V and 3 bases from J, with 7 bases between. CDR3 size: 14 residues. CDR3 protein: CASSLVGNYNEQFF. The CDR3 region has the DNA TGTGCCAGCAGCTTAGTCGGGAACTACAATGAGCAGTTCTTC.

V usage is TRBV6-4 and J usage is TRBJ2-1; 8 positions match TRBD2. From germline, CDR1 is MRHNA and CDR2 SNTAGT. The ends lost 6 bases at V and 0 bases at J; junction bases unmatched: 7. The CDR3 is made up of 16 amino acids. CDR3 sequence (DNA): TGTGCCAGCAGGAGCTCGCGGGAGGCCTCCTACAATGAGCAGTTCTTC. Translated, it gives CASRSSREASYNEQFF.

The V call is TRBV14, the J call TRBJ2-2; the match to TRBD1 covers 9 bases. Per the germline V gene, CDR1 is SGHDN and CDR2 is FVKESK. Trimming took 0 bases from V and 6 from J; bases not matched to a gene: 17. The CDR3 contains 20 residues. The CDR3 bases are TGTGCCAGCAGCCAAGAGGATTGGGACAGGGCGCTAGGGAGTCCCGGGGAGCTGTTTTTT. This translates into CASSQEDWDRALGSPGELFF.

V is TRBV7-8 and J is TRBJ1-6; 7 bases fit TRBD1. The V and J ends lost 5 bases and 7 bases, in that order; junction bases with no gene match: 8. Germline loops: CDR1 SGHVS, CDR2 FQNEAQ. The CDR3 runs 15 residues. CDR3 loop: CASSRTGDRNSPLHF. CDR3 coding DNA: TGTGCCAGCAGCCGCACAGGGGATCGGAATTCACCCCTCCACTTT. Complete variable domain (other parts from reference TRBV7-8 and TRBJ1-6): GAGVSQSPRYKVAKRGQDVALRCDPISGHVSLFWYQQALGQGPEFLTYFQNEAQLDKSGLPSDRFFAERPEGSVSTLKIQRTQQEDSAVYLCASSRTGDRNSPLHFGNGTRLTVT.

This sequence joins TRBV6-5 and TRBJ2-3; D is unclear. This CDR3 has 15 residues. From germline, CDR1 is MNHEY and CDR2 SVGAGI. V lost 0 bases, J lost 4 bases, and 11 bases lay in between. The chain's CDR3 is CASSYSNEWADTQYF. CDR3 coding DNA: TGTGCCAGCAGTTACTCGAACGAATGGGCAGATACGCAGTATTTT.

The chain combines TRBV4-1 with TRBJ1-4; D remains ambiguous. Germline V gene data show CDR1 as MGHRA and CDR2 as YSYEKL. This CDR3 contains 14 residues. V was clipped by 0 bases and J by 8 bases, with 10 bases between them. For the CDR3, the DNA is TGCGCCAGCAGCCAAGAACCCATGGGAGAAAAACTGTTTTTT. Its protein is CASSQEPMGEKLFF.

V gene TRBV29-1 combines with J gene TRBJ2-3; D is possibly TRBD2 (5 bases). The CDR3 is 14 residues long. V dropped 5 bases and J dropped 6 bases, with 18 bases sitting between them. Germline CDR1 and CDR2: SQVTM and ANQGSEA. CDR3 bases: TGCAGCGTTCCGGTCGGGAAGGGCGTGGATACGCAGTATTTT. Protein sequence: CSVPVGKGVDTQYF.

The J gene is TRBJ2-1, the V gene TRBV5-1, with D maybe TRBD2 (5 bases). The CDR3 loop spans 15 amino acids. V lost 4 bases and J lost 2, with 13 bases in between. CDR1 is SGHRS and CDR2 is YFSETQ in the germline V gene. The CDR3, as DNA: TGCGCCAGCAGCCTTCAGAGGGAGACCTACAATGAGCAGTTCTTC. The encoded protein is CASSLQRETYNEQFF.

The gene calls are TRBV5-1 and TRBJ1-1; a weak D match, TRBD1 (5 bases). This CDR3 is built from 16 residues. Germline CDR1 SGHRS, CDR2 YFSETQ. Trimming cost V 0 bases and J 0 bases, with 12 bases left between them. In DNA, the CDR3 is TGCGCCAGCAGCTTGGTAAGAAGGGGTATGAACACTGAAGCTTTCTTT. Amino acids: CASSLVRRGMNTEAFF.

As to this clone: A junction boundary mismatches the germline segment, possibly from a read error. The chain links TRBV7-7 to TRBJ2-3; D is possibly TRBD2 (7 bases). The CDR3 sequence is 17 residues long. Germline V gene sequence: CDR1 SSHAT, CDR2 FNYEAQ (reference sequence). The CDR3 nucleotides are TGTGCTAGCAGCTCCGGTAGGGTAGGGGGGGACACAGATACGCAGTATTTT. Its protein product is CASSSGRVGGDTDTQYF.

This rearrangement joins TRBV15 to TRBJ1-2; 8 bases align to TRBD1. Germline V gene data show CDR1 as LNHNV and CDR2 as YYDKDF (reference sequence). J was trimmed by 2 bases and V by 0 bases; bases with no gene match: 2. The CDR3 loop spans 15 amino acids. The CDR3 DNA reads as TGTGCCACCAGCAGAGATGCAGGGGGCAACTATGGCTACACCTTC. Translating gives CATSRDAGGNYGYTF.

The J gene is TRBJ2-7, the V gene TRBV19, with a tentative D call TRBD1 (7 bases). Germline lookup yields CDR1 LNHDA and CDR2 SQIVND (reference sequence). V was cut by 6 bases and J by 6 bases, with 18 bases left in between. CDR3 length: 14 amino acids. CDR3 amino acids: CASRGDREVCEQYF. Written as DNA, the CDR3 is TGTGCCAGTAGGGGAGACAGGGAGGTGTGCGAGCAGTACTTC.

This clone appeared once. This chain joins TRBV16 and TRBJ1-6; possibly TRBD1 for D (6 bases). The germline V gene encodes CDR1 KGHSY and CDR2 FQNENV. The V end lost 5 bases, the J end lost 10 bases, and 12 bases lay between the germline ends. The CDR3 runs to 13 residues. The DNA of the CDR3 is TGTGCCAGCAGCTTCACAGGGAACTCACCCCTCCACTTT. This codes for CASSFTGNSPLHF.

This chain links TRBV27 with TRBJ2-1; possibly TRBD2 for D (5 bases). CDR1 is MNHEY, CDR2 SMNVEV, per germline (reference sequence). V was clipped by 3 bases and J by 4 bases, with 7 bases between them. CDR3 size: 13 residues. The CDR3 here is CASSFTGYNEQFF. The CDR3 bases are TGTGCCAGCAGTTTTACGGGATACAATGAGCAGTTCTTC.

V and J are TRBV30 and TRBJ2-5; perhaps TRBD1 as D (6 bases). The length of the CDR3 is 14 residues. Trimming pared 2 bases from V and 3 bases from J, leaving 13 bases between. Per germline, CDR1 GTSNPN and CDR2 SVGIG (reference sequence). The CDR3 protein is CAWSYGQLEETQYF. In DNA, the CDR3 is TGTGCCTGGAGTTATGGACAGCTAGAAGAGACCCAGTACTTC.

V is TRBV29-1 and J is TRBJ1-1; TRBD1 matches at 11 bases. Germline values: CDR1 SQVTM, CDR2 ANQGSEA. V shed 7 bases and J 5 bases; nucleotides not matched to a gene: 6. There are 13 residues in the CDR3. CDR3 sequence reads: CSDWTGGPTEAFF. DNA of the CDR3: TGCAGCGACTGGACAGGGGGCCCGACTGAAGCTTTCTTT.

CDR3 DNA: TGTGCCAGCAGCTTGGGCGGACAGGGCACAGATACGCAGTATTTT. Translated, it gives CASSLGGQGTDTQYF. The chain links TRBV5-4 to TRBJ2-3; the match to TRBD1 covers 7 bases. With V trimmed by 0 bases and J by 1 base, 2 bases remained unmatched. The CDR3 extends over 15 amino acids. The V gene's germline CDR1 is SGHNT and CDR2 YYREEE (reference sequence).

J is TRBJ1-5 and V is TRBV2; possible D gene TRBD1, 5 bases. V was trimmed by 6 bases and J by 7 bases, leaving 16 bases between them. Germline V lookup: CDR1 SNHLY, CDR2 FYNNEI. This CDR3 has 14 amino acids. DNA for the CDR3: TGTGCCAGCAGCCCAGGGCAGGGAGAACAGCCCCAGCATTTT. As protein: CASSPGQGEQPQHF. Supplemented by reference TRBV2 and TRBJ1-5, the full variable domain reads EPEVTQTPSHQVTQMGQEVILRCVPISNHLYFYWYRQILGQKVEFLVSFYNNEISEKSEIFDDQFSVERPDGSNFTLKIRSTKLEDSAMYFCASSPGQGEQPQHFGDGTRLSIL.

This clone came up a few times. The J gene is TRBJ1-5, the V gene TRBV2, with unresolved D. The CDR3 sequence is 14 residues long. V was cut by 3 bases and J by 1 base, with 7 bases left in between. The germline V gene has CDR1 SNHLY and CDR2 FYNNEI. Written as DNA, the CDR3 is TGTGCCAGCAGTGATCTCAGCAGCAATCAGCCCCAGCATTTT. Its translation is CASSDLSSNQPQHF.

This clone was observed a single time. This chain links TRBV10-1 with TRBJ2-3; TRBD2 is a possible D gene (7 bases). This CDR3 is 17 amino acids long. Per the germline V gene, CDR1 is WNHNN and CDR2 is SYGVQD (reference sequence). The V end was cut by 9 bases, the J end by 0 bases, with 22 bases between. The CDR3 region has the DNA TGCGCCAGTTTGGAGGGCCTACGGGGGGCTAGCACAGATACGCAGTATTTT. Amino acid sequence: CASLEGLRGASTDTQYF.

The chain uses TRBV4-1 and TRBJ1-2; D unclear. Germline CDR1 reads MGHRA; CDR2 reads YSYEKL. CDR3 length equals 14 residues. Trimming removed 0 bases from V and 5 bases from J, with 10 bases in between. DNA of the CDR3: TGCGCCAGCAGCCAAGAGTTTTCACGGTATGGCTACACCTTC. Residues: CASSQEFSRYGYTF.

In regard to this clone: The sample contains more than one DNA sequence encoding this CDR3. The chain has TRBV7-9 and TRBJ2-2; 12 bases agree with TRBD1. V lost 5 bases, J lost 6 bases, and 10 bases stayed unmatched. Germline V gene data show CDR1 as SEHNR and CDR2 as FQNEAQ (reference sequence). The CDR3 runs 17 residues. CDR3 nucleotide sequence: TGTGCCAGCAGCCCTATCCGGGACAGGGGGCCCGCCGGGGAGCTGTTTTTT. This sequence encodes CASSPIRDRGPAGELFF.

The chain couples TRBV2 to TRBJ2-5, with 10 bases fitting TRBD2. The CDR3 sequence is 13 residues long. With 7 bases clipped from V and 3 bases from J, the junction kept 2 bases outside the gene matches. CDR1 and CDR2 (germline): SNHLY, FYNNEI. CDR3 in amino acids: CASTGLAEETQYF. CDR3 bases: TGTGCCAGCACTGGACTAGCGGAAGAGACCCAGTACTTC.

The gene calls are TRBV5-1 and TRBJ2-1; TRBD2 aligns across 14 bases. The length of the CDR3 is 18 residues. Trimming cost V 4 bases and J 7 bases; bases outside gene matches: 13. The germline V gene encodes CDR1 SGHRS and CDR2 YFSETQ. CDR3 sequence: CASSLLTSGRADWNEQFF. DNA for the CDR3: TGCGCCAGCAGCCTCCTGACTAGCGGGAGGGCCGATTGGAATGAGCAGTTCTTC.

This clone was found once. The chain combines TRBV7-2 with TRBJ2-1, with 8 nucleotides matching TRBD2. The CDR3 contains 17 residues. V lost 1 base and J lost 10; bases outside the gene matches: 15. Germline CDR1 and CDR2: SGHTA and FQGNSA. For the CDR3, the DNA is TGTGCCAGCAGCTTAGGCTTTGGCGGGGGGCAGGGTCGGGAGCAGTTCTTC. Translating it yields CASSLGFGGGQGREQFF.

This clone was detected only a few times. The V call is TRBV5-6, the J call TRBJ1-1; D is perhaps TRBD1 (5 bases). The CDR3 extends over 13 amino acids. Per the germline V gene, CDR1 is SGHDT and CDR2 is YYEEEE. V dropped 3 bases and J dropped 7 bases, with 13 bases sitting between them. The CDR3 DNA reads TGTGCCAGCAGCTCCCGGGACGGATTTGAAGCTTTCTTT. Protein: CASSSRDGFEAFF.

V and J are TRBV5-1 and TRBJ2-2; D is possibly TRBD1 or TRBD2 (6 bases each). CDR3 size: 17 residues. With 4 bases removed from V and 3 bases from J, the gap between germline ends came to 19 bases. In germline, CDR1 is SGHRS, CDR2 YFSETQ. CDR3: CASSKGGPYSDTGELFF. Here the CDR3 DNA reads TGCGCCAGCAGCAAAGGGGGGCCTTACTCTGACACCGGGGAGCTGTTTTTT.

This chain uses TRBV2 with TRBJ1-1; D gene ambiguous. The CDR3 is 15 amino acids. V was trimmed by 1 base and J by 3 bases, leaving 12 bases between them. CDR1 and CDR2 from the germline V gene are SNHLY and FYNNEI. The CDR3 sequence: CASSEEQPGDTEAFF. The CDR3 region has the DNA TGTGCCAGCAGTGAAGAGCAGCCTGGGGACACTGAAGCTTTCTTT.

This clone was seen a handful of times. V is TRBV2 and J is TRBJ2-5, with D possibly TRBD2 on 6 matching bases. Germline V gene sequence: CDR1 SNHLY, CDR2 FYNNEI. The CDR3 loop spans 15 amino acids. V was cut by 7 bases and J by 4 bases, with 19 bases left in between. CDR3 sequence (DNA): TGTGCCAGCAAAGGCGGGATCATAATATTAGAGACCCAGTACTTC. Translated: CASKGGIIILETQYF. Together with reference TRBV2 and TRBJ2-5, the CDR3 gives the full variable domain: EPEVTQTPSHQVTQMGQEVILRCVPISNHLYFYWYRQILGQKVEFLVSFYNNEISEKSEIFDDQFSVERPDGSNFTLKIRSTKLEDSAMYFCASKGGIIILETQYFGPGTRLLVL.

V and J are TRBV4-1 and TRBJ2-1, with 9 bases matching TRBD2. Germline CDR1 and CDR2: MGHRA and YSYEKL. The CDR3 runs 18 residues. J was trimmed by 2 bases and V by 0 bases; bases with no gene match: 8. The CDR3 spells CASSQDSLSGGPYNEQFF. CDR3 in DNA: TGCGCCAGCAGCCAAGATAGCCTTAGCGGGGGCCCCTACAATGAGCAGTTCTTC.

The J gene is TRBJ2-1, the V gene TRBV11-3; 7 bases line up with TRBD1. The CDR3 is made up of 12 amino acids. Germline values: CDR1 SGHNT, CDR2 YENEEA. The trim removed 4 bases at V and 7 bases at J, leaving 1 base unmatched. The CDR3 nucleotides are TGTGCCAGCAGCTCGGGACAGAATGAGCAGTTCTTC. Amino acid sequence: CASSSGQNEQFF.